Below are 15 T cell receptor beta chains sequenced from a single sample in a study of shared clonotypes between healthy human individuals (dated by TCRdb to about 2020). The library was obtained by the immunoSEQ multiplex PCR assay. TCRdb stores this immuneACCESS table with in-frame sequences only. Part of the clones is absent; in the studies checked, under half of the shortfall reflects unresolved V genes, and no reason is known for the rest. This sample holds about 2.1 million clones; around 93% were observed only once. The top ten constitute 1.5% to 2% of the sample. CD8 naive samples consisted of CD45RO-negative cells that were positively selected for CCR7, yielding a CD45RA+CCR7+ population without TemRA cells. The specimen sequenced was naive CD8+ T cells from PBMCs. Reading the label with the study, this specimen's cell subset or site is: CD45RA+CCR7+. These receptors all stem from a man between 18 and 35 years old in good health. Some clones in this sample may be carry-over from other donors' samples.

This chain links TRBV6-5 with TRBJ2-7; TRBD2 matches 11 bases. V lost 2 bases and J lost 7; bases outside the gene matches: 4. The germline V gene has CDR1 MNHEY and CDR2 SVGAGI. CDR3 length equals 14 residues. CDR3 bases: TGTGCCAGCAGTTACAGACTAGCGGGAAGTGAGCAGTACTTC. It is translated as CASSYRLAGSEQYF.

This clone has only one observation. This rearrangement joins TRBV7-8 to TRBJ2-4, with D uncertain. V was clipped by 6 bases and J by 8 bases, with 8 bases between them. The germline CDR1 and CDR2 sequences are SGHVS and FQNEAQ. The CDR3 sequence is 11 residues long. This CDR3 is CASSARDIQYF. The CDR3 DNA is TGTGCCAGCAGTGCGAGAGACATTCAGTACTTC.

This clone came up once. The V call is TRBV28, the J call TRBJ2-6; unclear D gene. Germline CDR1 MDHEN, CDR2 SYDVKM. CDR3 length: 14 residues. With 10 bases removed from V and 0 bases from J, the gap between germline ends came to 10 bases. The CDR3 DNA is TGTGCCACCCTCCCGGACTCTGGGGCCAACGTCCTGACTTTC. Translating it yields CATLPDSGANVLTF.

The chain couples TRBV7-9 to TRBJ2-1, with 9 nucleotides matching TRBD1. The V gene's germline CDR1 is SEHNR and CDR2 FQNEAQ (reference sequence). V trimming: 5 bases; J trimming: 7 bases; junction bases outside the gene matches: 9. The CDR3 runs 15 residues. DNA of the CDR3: TGTGCCAGCAGCGCCGGGACAGGGAGCCTAAATGAGCAGTTCTTC. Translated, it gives CASSAGTGSLNEQFF.

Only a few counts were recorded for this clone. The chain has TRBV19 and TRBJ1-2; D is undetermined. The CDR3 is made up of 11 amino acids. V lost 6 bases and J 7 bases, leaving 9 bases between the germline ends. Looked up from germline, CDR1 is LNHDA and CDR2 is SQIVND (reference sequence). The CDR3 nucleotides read TGTGCCAGTAGGTCCGCTAGTGGCTACACCTTC. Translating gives CASRSASGYTF. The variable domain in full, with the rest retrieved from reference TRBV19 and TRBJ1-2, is DGGITQSPKYLFRKEGQNVTLSCEQNLNHDAMYWYRQDPGQGLRLIYYSQIVNDFQKGDIAEGYSVSREKKESFPLTVTSAQKNPTAFYLCASRSASGYTFGSGTRLTVV.

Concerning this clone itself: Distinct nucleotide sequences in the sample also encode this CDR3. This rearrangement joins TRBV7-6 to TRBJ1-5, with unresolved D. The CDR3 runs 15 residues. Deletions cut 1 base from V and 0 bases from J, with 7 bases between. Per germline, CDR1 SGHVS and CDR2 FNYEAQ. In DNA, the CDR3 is TGTGCCAGCAGCTTAGGCCCATATAGCAATCAGCCCCAGCATTTT. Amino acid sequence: CASSLGPYSNQPQHF.

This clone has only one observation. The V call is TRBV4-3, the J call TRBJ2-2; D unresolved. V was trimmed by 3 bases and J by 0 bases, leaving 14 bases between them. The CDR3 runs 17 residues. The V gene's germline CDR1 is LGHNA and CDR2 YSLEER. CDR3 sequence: CASSQFTESPNTGELFF. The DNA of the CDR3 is TGCGCCAGCAGCCAGTTTACCGAATCGCCGAACACCGGGGAGCTGTTTTTT.

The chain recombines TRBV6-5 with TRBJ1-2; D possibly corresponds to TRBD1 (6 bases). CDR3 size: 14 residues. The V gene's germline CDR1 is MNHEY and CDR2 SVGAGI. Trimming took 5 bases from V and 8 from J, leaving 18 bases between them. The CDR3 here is CASSAYRESGGYTF. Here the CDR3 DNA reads TGTGCCAGCAGTGCCTACAGGGAGTCGGGCGGCTACACCTTC.

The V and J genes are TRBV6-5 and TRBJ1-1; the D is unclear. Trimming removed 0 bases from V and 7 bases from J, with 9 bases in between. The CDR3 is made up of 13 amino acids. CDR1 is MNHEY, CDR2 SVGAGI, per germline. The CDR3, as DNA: TGTGCCAGCAGTTACTCAAGAGGCCATGAAGCTTTCTTT. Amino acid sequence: CASSYSRGHEAFF.

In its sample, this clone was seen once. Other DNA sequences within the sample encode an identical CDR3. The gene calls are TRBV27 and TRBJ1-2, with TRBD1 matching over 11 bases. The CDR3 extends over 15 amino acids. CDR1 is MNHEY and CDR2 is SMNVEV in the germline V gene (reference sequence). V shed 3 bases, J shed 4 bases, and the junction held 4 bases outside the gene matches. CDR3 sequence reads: CASSFGTGGGYGYTF. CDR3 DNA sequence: TGTGCCAGCAGTTTCGGGACAGGGGGAGGCTATGGCTACACCTTC.

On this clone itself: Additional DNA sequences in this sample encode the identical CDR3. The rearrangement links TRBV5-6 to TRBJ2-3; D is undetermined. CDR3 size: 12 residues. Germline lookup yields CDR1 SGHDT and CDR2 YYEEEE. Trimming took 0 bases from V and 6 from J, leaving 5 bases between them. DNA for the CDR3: TGTGCCAGCAGCTTGGGAGGTGATACGCAGTATTTT. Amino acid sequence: CASSLGGDTQYF. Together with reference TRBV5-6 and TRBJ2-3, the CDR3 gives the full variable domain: DAGVTQSPTHLIKTRGQQVTLRCSPKSGHDTVSWYQQALGQGPQFIFQYYEEEERQRGNFPDRFSGHQFPNYSSELNVNALLLGDSALYLCASSLGGDTQYFGPGTRLTVL.

The CDR3 reads CSGLGGSSTEQFF. Here the CDR3 DNA reads TGCAGCGGTCTGGGTGGGAGCTCCACTGAGCAGTTCTTC. V gene TRBV29-1 combines with J gene TRBJ2-1, with D possibly TRBD2 on 5 matching bases. CDR3 length: 13 amino acids. The germline V and J ends were trimmed by 7 bases and 9 bases, with 19 bases remaining between them. Looked up from germline, CDR1 is SQVTM and CDR2 is ANQGSEA.

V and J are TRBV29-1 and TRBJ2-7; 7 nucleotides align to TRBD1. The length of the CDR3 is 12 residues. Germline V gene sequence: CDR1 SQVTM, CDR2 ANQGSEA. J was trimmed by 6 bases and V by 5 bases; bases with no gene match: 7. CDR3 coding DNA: TGCAGCGTTCTTCTCGCAGGGGGCGAGCAGTACTTC. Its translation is CSVLLAGGEQYF.

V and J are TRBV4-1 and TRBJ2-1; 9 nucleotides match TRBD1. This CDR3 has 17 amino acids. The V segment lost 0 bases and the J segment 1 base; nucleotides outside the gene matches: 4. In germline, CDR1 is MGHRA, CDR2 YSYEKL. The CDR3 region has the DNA TGCGCCAGCAGCCAAGATCCGGGACAGGGTTCCTACAATGAGCAGTTCTTC. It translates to CASSQDPGQGSYNEQFF.

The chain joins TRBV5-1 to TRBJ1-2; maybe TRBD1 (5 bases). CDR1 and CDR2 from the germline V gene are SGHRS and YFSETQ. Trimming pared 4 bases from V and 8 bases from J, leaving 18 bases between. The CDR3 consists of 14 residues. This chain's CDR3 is CASSLLDTAIGYTF. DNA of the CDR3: TGCGCCAGCAGCCTTTTGGACACCGCTATAGGCTACACCTTC.